This T cell receptor beta chain is from a study of T cell responses to AZD1222 COVID-19 vaccine. The CDR3 is 17 residues long. Trimming removed 0 bases from V and 4 bases from J; junction bases left unmatched: 8. Germline CDR1 reads LNHDA; CDR2 reads SQIVND (reference sequence). As regards this clone: Its antigen is as yet unknown.

Only in-frame clones appear in the TCRdb table, and some are missing; sequencing was by immunoSEQ multiplex PCR. The table lists 35,000 to 45,000 clones, around 80% of them singletons. Study-wide results and limits: Only five to seven AZD1222 recipients were seropositive at baseline.

Sequencing was performed on peripheral blood, taken on day 0 of AZD1222 vaccination. The sequence came from an adult in good health. V is TRBV19 and J is TRBJ1-4; 7 nucleotides line up with TRBD1. CDR3 protein: CASSIDPTTGFNEKLFF. The CDR3 DNA reads TGTGCCAGTAGTATAGATCCGACGACAGGGTTTAATGAAAAACTGTTTTTT.